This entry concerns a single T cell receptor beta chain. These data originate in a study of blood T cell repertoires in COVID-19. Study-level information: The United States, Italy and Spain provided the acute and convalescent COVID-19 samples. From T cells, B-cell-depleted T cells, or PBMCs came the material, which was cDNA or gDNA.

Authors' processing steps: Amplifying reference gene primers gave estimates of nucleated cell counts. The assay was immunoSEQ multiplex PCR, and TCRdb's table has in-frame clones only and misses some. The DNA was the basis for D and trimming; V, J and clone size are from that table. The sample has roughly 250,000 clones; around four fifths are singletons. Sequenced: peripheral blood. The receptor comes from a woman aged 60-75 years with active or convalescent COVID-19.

The CDR3 sequence is CASCGGREGQPQHF. DNA of the CDR3: TGTGCCAGCTGTGGGGGCAGGGAAGGTCAGCCCCAGCATTTT. The V gene is TRBV2, the J gene TRBJ1-5; weak D call: TRBD1 (6 bases). With 8 bases removed from V and 6 bases from J, the gap between germline ends came to 17 bases. CDR1 is SNHLY, CDR2 FYNNEI, per germline. The CDR3 contains 14 residues.